The 5 T cell receptor beta chains below were found in one sample sequenced in a study of blood T cell repertoires in COVID-19 (dated by TCRdb to 2018 to 2021). Libraries came from the immunoSEQ multiplex PCR assay. TCRdb re-hosts the immuneACCESS table, in-frame sequences only. Its copies lack some clones; in the studies checked, an unresolved V gene accounts for under half of them, and the cause for the rest is not known. The sample contains about 370,000 clones, over 75% of them found a single time. The top ten hold roughly 1% of the sample. The sequencing input was PBMCs or T cells enriched from blood (not recorded which). These receptors all stem from a man younger than 30 who had recovered from COVID-19.

The V gene is TRBV9, the J gene TRBJ2-2, with a weak D call TRBD1 (6 bases). Trimming stripped 1 base from V and 5 bases from J, with 9 bases between. CDR1 and CDR2 from the germline V gene are SGDLS and YYNGEE. The CDR3 sequence is 14 residues long. In DNA, the CDR3 is TGTGCCAGCAGCGTACTTACAGGGACCGGGGAGCTGTTTTTT. Amino acids: CASSVLTGTGELFF.

V and J are TRBV27 and TRBJ1-2; no clear D gene. This CDR3 spans 12 amino acids. With 10 bases removed from V and 2 bases from J, the gap between germline ends came to 11 bases. Looked up from germline, CDR1 is MNHEY and CDR2 is SMNVEV (reference sequence). CDR3 loop: CATGNTNYGYTF. CDR3 bases: TGTGCCACCGGGAACACCAACTATGGCTACACCTTC.

J is TRBJ2-7 and V is TRBV24-1, with D possibly being TRBD2 (5 bases). The germline CDR1 and CDR2 sequences are KGHDR and SFDVKD. Trimming pared 2 bases from V and 3 bases from J, leaving 13 bases between. This CDR3 comprises 15 residues. CDR3 protein: CATSDSGSLNYEQYF. Here the CDR3 DNA reads TGTGCCACCAGTGATTCGGGAAGCTTAAACTACGAGCAGTACTTC.

The DNA of the CDR3 is TGTGCCAGCAGCTTATCTCCAGCGCATTTTAGCAATCAGCCCCAGCATTTT. Translating it yields CASSLSPAHFSNQPQHF. The gene calls are TRBV7-2 and TRBJ1-5; D remains ambiguous. Germline-derived CDR1 and CDR2 are SGHTA and FQGNSA. The V end lost 2 bases, the J end lost 0 bases, and 14 bases lay between the germline ends. CDR3 length equals 17 residues.

This sequence joins TRBV27 and TRBJ2-7; 10 bases are shared with TRBD1. V gave up 4 bases and J gave up 2 bases; unmatched junction bases: 5. This CDR3 is 15 amino acids long. Germline V lookup: CDR1 MNHEY, CDR2 SMNVEV (reference sequence). This CDR3 reads CASSSPGQGTYEQYF. CDR3 DNA: TGTGCCAGCAGTTCCCCGGGACAGGGGACCTACGAGCAGTACTTC.